A single sample gave rise to the 14 T cell receptor beta chains below, sequenced in a study of OX40 agonist ivuxolimab in advanced cancers. Clones were sequenced by immunoSEQ multiplex PCR, and TCRdb holds only the in-frame ones, with some missing. The sample contains approximately 92,000 clones, 94% of which appear only once. Sequencing used CD4+ or CD8+ T cells sorted from blood, obtained in a trial of the OX40 agonist ivuxolimab. The origin of the receptors is an adult with an advanced solid tumor such as melanoma, head and neck, liver or kidney cancer.

CDR3 sequence reads: CASSPGQTNTGELFF. The CDR3 DNA follows: TGTGCCAGCTCACCGGGACAGACGAACACCGGGGAGCTGTTTTTT. The rearrangement links TRBV18 to TRBJ2-2; TRBD1 matches at 7 bases. The CDR3 has 15 residues. V dropped 3 bases and J dropped 0; count of bases not matched to a gene: 1. The germline CDR1 and CDR2 sequences are KGHSH and LQKENI.

The gene calls are TRBV18 and TRBJ2-5, with no clear D. Trimming stripped 3 bases from V and 3 bases from J, with 5 bases between. Germline values: CDR1 KGHSH, CDR2 LQKENI. This CDR3 comprises 12 residues. The CDR3 coding sequence is TGTGCCAGCTCACCCCGAGAAGAGACCCAGTACTTC. Translation: CASSPREETQYF.

The chain is built from TRBV7-2 and TRBJ2-5; 8 bases align to TRBD2. The ends lost 5 bases at V and 5 bases at J; junction bases unmatched: 10. Looked up from germline, CDR1 is SGHTA and CDR2 is FQGNSA. The CDR3 is made up of 15 amino acids. CDR3 loop: CASSPTSAPGETQYF. DNA for the CDR3: TGTGCCAGCAGCCCGACTAGCGCCCCGGGGGAGACCCAGTACTTC.

The chain employs TRBV9 and TRBJ2-1; the D is unclear. The CDR3 has 13 residues. V was trimmed by 7 bases and J by 8 bases, leaving 16 bases between them. Per germline, CDR1 SGDLS and CDR2 YYNGEE. The CDR3 bases are TGTGCCAGCGCCCCGCCGGCTAGGGATGAGCAGTTCTTC. Translated, it gives CASAPPARDEQFF.

CDR3 DNA: TGTGCCAGCAGCGTGGGACAGGCCTCCTACGAGCAGTACTTC. This gives the protein CASSVGQASYEQYF. V usage is TRBV9 and J usage is TRBJ2-7, with 8 bases aligning to TRBD1. The CDR3 contains 14 residues. Germline loops: CDR1 SGDLS, CDR2 YYNGEE. Trimming removed 2 bases from V and 0 bases from J; junction bases left unmatched: 1.

V usage is TRBV7-2 and J usage is TRBJ2-5; D is perhaps TRBD1 (5 bases). This CDR3 has 13 amino acids. In germline, CDR1 is SGHTA, CDR2 FQGNSA. V lost 5 bases and J lost 3, with 10 bases in between. CDR3 region: CASSVGREETQYF. The CDR3, as DNA: TGTGCCAGCAGCGTCGGCAGGGAAGAGACCCAGTACTTC.

The V gene is TRBV9, the J gene TRBJ1-4; no definite D call. Trimming removed 4 bases at V and 3 bases at J, with 16 bases between. This CDR3 contains 16 residues. Germline CDR1 and CDR2: SGDLS and YYNGEE. Written as DNA, the CDR3 is TGTGCCAGCAGCCCCTGGGCCCGACCTTCTAATGAAAAACTGTTTTTT. Translation: CASSPWARPSNEKLFF.

In its sample, this clone was seen once. The CDR3, as DNA: TGTGCCAGTAGTAACAGGGGGGACGAGACCCAGTACTTC. This sequence encodes CASSNRGDETQYF. This chain joins TRBV19 and TRBJ2-5; 8 bases map to TRBD1. The CDR3 consists of 13 residues. V shed 4 bases and J 5 bases; nucleotides not matched to a gene: 3. CDR1 LNHDA and CDR2 SQIVND come from the germline V gene (reference sequence).

The genes are TRBV19 and TRBJ1-1; 8 bases map to TRBD1. Germline V gives CDR1 LNHDA, CDR2 SQIVND (reference sequence). With V trimmed by 5 bases and J by 1 base, 6 bases remained unmatched. The CDR3 is 15 residues long. In DNA form, the CDR3 reads TGTGCCAGTAGTTCCCCCGGGACAGGGAACACTGAAGCTTTCTTT. It specifies CASSSPGTGNTEAFF.

The CDR3 DNA reads as TGTGCCAGCAGCTTTTCCTGGCAAGAGACCCAGTACTTC. Translation gives CASSFSWQETQYF. The V gene is TRBV7-2, the J gene TRBJ2-5; D is unclear. Germline CDR1 reads SGHTA; CDR2 reads FQGNSA. This CDR3 region has 13 residues. V was pared by 3 bases and J by 2 bases, with 7 bases between.

The chain links TRBV28 to TRBJ2-7; no reliable D call. Trimming cost V 4 bases and J 3 bases, with 4 bases left between them. The CDR3 is 11 residues long. Looked up from germline, CDR1 is MDHEN and CDR2 is SYDVKM. CDR3 in amino acids: CASSSHYEQYF. The CDR3 bases are TGTGCCAGCAGTTCCCACTACGAGCAGTACTTC.

This clone was counted a few times. V and J are TRBV19 and TRBJ1-1, with D tentatively TRBD1 (6 bases). The CDR3 is 15 amino acids. The ends were cut back, 6 bases at V and 2 bases at J, with 16 bases in the middle. CDR1 is LNHDA, CDR2 SQIVND, per germline (reference sequence). CDR3: CASSRWNRANTEAFF. The CDR3 region has the DNA TGTGCCAGTAGCCGATGGAACAGGGCAAACACTGAAGCTTTCTTT.

The J gene is TRBJ1-2, the V gene TRBV7-2, with 7 bases fitting TRBD1. This CDR3 contains 14 residues. Looked up from germline, CDR1 is SGHTA and CDR2 is FQGNSA. J lost 5 bases, V lost 3 bases, and 6 bases had no gene match. CDR3 sequence reads: CASSFLQGGYGYTF. DNA of the CDR3: TGTGCCAGCAGCTTTCTCCAGGGGGGGTATGGCTACACCTTC.

The chain links TRBV7-6 to TRBJ2-3; D unresolved. V was shortened by 1 base and J by 5 bases, with 4 bases between the two germline ends. The germline V gene has CDR1 SGHVS and CDR2 FNYEAQ. This CDR3 has 12 residues. DNA of the CDR3: TGTGCCAGCAGCTTAGGAAAAGATACGCAGTATTTT. This codes for CASSLGKDTQYF.